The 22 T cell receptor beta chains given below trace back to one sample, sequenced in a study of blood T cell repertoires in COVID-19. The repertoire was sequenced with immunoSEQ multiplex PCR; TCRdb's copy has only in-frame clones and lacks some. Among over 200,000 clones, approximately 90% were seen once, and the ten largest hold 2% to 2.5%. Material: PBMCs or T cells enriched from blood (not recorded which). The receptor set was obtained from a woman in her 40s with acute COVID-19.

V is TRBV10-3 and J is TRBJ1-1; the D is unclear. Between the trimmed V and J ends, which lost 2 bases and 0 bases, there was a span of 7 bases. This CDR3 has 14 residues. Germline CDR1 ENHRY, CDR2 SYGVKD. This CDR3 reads CAISETTLNTEAFF. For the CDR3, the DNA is TGTGCCATCAGTGAGACCACTTTGAACACTGAAGCTTTCTTT.

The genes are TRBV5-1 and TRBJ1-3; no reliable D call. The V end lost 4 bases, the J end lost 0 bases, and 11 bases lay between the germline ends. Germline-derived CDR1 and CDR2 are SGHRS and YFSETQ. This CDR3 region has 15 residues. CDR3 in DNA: TGCGCCAGCAGCGTTAGTCCGAGCTCTGGAAACACCATATATTTT. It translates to CASSVSPSSGNTIYF.

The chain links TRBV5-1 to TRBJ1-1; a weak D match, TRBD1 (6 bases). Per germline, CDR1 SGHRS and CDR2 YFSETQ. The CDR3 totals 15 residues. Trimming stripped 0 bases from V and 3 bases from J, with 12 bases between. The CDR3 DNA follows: TGCGCCAGCAGCTTGGCCACAGGGAGCTACACTGAAGCTTTCTTT. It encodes CASSLATGSYTEAFF.

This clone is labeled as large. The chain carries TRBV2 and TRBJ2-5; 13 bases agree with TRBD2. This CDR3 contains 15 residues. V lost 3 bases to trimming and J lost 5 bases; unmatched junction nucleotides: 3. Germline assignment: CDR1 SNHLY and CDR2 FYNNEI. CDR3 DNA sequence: TGTGCCAGCAGTGAGGGACTAGCGGGGCGGGAGACCCAGTACTTC. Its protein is CASSEGLAGRETQYF.

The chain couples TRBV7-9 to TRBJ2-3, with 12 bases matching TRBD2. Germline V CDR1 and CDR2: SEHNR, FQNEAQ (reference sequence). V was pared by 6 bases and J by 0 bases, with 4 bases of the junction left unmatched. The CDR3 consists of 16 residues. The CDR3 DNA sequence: TGTGCCAGCAGGACTAGCGGGAGTATAAGCACAGATACGCAGTATTTT. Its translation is CASRTSGSISTDTQYF.

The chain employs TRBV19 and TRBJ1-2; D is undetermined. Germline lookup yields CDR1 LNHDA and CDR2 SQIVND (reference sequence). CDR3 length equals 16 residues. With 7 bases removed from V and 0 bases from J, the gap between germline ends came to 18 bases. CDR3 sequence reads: CASTPTGIEANYGYTF. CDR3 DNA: TGTGCCAGTACCCCCACGGGGATAGAGGCTAACTATGGCTACACCTTC.

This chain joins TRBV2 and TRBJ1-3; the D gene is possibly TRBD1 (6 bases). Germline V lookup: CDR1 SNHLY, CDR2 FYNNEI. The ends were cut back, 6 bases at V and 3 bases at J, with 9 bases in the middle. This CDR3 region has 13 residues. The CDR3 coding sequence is TGTGCCAGCAGATACAGGGTTGGAAACACCATATATTTT. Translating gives CASRYRVGNTIYF.

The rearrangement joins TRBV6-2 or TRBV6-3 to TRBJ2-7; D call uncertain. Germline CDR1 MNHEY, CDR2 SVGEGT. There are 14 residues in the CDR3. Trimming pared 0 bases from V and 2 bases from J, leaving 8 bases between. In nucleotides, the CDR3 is TGTGCCAGCAGTTACTCCGGCGGTCCCTACGAGCAGTACGTC. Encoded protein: CASSYSGGPYEQYV.

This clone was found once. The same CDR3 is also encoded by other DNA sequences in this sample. The CDR3 DNA is TGTGCCTGGAGTCCCGGACAGGGTAACTATGGCTACACCTTC. Amino acids: CAWSPGQGNYGYTF. The chain recombines TRBV30 with TRBJ1-2; 8 bases map to TRBD1. The germline V gene has CDR1 GTSNPN and CDR2 SVGIG (reference sequence). V lost 2 bases, J lost 1 base, and 3 bases stayed unmatched. The CDR3 has 14 amino acids.

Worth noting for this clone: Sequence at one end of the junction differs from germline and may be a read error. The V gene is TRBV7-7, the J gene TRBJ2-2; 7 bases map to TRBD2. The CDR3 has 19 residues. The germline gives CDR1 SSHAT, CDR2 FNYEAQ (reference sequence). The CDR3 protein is CASSKPGKVVRESPGELFF. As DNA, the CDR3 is TGTGCTAGCAGCAAGCCAGGGAAGGTAGTGCGGGAGTCCCCCGGGGAGCTGTTTTTT.

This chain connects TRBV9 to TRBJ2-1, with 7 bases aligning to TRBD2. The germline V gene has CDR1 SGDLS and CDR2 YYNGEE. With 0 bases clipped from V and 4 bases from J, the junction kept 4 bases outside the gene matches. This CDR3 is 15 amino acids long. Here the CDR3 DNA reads TGTGCCAGCAGCGTAGACGGGGGGTTATACAATGAGCAGTTCTTC. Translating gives CASSVDGGLYNEQFF. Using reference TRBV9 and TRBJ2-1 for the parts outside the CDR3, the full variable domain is DSGVTQTPKHLITATGQRVTLRCSPRSGDLSVYWYQQSLDQGLQFLIQYYNGEERAKGNILERFSAQQFPDLHSELNLSSLELGDSALYFCASSVDGGLYNEQFFGPGTRLTVL.

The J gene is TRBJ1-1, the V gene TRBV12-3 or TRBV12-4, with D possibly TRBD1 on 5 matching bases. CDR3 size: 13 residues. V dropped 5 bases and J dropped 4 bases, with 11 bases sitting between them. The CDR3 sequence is CASSKQEGTEAFF. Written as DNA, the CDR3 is TGTGCCAGCAGTAAACAGGAAGGCACTGAAGCTTTCTTT.

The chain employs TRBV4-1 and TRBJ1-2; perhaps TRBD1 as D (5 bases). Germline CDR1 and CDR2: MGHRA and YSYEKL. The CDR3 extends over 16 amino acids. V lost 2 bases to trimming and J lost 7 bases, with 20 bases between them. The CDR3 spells CASSQFKAGSYGGYTF. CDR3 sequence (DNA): TGCGCCAGCAGCCAATTCAAGGCAGGGTCCTATGGTGGCTACACCTTC.

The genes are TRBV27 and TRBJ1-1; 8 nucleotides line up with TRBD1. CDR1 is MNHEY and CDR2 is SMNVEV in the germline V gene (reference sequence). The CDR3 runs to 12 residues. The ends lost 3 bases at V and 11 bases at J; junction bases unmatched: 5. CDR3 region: CASSFGQGRAFF. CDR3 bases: TGTGCCAGCAGTTTCGGACAGGGACGGGCTTTCTTT.

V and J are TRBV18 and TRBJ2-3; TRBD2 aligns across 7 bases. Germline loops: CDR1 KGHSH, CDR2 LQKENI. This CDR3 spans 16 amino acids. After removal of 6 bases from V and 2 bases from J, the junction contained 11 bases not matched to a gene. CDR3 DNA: TGTGCCAGCTCCCCTCTGGTGGCGGGGGTCACAGATACGCAGTATTTT. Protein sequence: CASSPLVAGVTDTQYF. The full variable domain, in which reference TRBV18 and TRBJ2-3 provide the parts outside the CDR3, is NAGVMQNPRHLVRRRGQEARLRCSPMKGHSHVYWYRQLPEEGLKFMVYLQKENIIDESGMPKERFSAEFPKEGPSILRIQQVVRGDSAAYFCASSPLVAGVTDTQYFGPGTRLTVL.

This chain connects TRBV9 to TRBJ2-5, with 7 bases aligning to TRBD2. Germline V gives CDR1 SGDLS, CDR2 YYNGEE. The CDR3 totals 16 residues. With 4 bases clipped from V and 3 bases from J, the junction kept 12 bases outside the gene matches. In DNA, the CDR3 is TGTGCCAGCAGCCTAAGCGGGGCAGGGTGGGAAGAGACCCAGTACTTC. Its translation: CASSLSGAGWEETQYF.

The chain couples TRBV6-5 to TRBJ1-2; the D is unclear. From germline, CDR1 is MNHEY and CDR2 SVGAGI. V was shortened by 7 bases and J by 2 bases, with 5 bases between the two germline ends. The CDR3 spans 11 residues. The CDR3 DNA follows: TGTGCCAGCACCCAGAACTATGGCTACACCTTC. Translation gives CASTQNYGYTF.

CDR3 in amino acids: CASSQDISLGQTGNTIYF. CDR3 in DNA: TGCGCCAGCAGCCAAGACATAAGCTTGGGACAGACTGGAAACACCATATATTTT. The rearrangement joins TRBV4-3 to TRBJ1-3; TRBD1 matches 7 bases. Germline V CDR1 and CDR2: LGHNA, YSLEER. The length of the CDR3 is 18 residues. Trimming removed 0 bases from V and 2 bases from J; junction bases left unmatched: 10.

Written as DNA, the CDR3 is TGCGCCAGCAGCCCTGGACTAGCGAGCAATGAGCAGTTCTTC. Its translation: CASSPGLASNEQFF. The rearrangement uses TRBV5-1 and TRBJ2-1; 9 positions match TRBD2. Looked up from germline, CDR1 is SGHRS and CDR2 is YFSETQ. V was clipped by 4 bases and J by 6 bases; unmatched bases: 5. The CDR3 has 14 residues.

CDR3 loop: CASSLDGLAGGYYNEQFF. CDR3 DNA sequence: TGTGCCAGCAGCCTTGATGGACTAGCGGGAGGGTACTACAATGAGCAGTTCTTC. The V call is TRBV3-1 (or the pseudogene TRBV3-2), the J call TRBJ2-1, with TRBD2 matching 15 bases. This CDR3 is built from 18 residues. Germline V gene lookup returns CDR1 LGHDT and CDR2 YNNKEL (reference sequence). Trimming cost V 4 bases and J 3 bases; bases outside gene matches: 7.

CDR3 nucleotides: TGTGCTAGTGGTTACCCGACAGGGGGGACCACTGAAGCTTTCTTT. Encoded protein: CASGYPTGGTTEAFF. The chain recombines TRBV12-5 with TRBJ1-1, with TRBD1 matching 9 bases. The CDR3 consists of 15 residues. Germline assignment: CDR1 LGHNT and CDR2 FRNRAP. The V gene end was trimmed by 4 bases and the J gene end by 4 bases; junction bases not matched to a gene: 7. Combining the CDR3 with reference TRBV12-5 and TRBJ1-1 gives the whole variable domain DARVTQTPRHKVTEMGQEVTMRCQPILGHNTVFWYRQTMMQGLELLAYFRNRAPLDDSGMPKDRFSAEMPDATLATLKIQPSEPRDSAVYFCASGYPTGGTTEAFFGQGTRLTVV.

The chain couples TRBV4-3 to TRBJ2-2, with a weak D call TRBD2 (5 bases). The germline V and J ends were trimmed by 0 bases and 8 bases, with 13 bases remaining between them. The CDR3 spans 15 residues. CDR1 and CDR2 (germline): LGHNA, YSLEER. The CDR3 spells CASSQDSGYGGELFF. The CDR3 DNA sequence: TGCGCCAGCAGCCAAGATTCGGGGTATGGGGGGGAGCTGTTTTTT.